This is a list of T cell receptor beta chains from one sample in a study of T cells in narcolepsy. This table comes from immunoSEQ multiplex PCR, and its TCRdb copy is limited to in-frame clones, with some not included. The data hold roughly 25,000 clones, with around 85% observed a single time. Sequencing was carried out using CD45RA- memory CD4+ T cells from PBMCs. All receptors come from a human donor with narcolepsy. The CDR3 runs from the conserved cysteine through the conserved F or W. The order of the fields is V gene, J gene, clone size, D gene, CDR3 DNA, CDR3 protein. The D gene is left open where the match is weak. Clone size is given for some rows only: seen once, a few or many times, or a class if the clone is expanded.

v_call: TRBV2; j_call: TRBJ1-6; clone_size: -; d_call: TRBD1; cdr3_nt: TGTGCCAGCGGGACAGGGATGGGTTCACCCCTCCACTTT; cdr3_aa: CASGTGMGSPLHF
v_call: TRBV27; j_call: TRBJ2-6; clone_size: once; d_call: TRBD2; cdr3_nt: TGTGCCAGCACCTTTGGTCTAGCGGGAGGCCCCTTCTCTGGGGCCAACGTCCTGACTTTC; cdr3_aa: CASTFGLAGGPFSGANVLTF
v_call: TRBV10-3; j_call: TRBJ2-1; clone_size: -; d_call: -; cdr3_nt: TGTGCCATCAGTGAGTCGAATCTAGCAGAGCAGTTCTTC; cdr3_aa: CAISESNLAEQFF
v_call: TRBV18; j_call: TRBJ2-3; clone_size: once; d_call: TRBD1; cdr3_nt: TGTGCCAGCTCACCTGGGACAGGACGCACAGATACGCAGTATTTT; cdr3_aa: CASSPGTGRTDTQYF
v_call: TRBV30; j_call: TRBJ2-3; clone_size: -; d_call: TRBD2; cdr3_nt: TGTGCCTGGAGTCACGGGGTGACTAGCGGCCACACAGATACGCAGTATTTT; cdr3_aa: CAWSHGVTSGHTDTQYF
v_call: TRBV5-1; j_call: TRBJ2-6; clone_size: -; d_call: -; cdr3_nt: TGCGCCAGCAATCAGGGGGACTGGACTGGGGCCAACGTCCTGACTTTC; cdr3_aa: CASNQGDWTGANVLTF
v_call: TRBV27; j_call: TRBJ1-2; clone_size: -; d_call: -; cdr3_nt: TGTGCCAGCAGTCCCCCCGGAGGGTTTAGTAATACTAACTATGGCTACACCTTC; cdr3_aa: CASSPPGGFSNTNYGYTF
v_call: TRBV7-9; j_call: TRBJ1-4; clone_size: -; d_call: -; cdr3_nt: TGTGCCAGCAGCTTAGGGGGAGGGAAGGAAAAACTGTTTTTT; cdr3_aa: CASSLGGGKEKLFF
v_call: TRBV30; j_call: TRBJ2-1; clone_size: -; d_call: -; cdr3_nt: TGTGCCCGGAGTGTAGGGCTAGCGTGGAGCTACAATGAGCAGTTCTTC; cdr3_aa: CARSVGLAWSYNEQFF
v_call: TRBV2; j_call: TRBJ2-1; clone_size: -; d_call: -; cdr3_nt: TGTGCCAGCAGGTGGGAGGTCACTCCATACAATGAGCAGTTCTTC; cdr3_aa: CASRWEVTPYNEQFF
v_call: TRBV5-6; j_call: TRBJ2-7; clone_size: -; d_call: TRBD1; cdr3_nt: TGTGCCAGCAGCTTGGGGGGGCAGGGGGCCTACGAGCAGTACTTC; cdr3_aa: CASSLGGQGAYEQYF
v_call: TRBV11-2; j_call: TRBJ2-3; clone_size: once; d_call: -; cdr3_nt: TGTGCCAGCAGCCGAGGCGTAGCGGCAGATACGCAGTATTTT; cdr3_aa: CASSRGVAADTQYF
v_call: TRBV10-3; j_call: TRBJ1-1; clone_size: -; d_call: -; cdr3_nt: TGTGCCGTGCACAGGGACCTGGCCACTGAAGCTTTCTTT; cdr3_aa: CAVHRDLATEAFF
v_call: TRBV29-1; j_call: TRBJ2-3; clone_size: once; d_call: TRBD2; cdr3_nt: TGCAGCGGGGGGCTAGCGGGATCGACAGATACGCAGTATTTT; cdr3_aa: CSGGLAGSTDTQYF
v_call: TRBV19; j_call: TRBJ1-5; clone_size: -; d_call: TRBD1; cdr3_nt: TGTGCCAGTACTGACAGGGGTCGGGAATGGAGCGGCCATCAGCCCCAGCATTTT; cdr3_aa: CASTDRGREWSGHQPQHF